This TCR beta chain was found in a study of human T cells and chemical hapten exposure. Study outcomes and limitations: There was no change with DPC sensitization in TCRs above 1 in 1000 frequency.

Germline V gene data show CDR1 as KGHSH and CDR2 as LQKENI. The CDR3 runs 14 residues. The time point here: patch test 2, 6 weeks after DPC sensitization. Treatment given: therapeutic diphenylcyclopropenone sensitization with weekly scalp DPC. Details on this clonotype: The target antigen is unknown. This may be a read error, as it is one base from a much larger clone.

Single cDNA molecules in the library carried unique molecular identifiers attached during preparation. MiXCR, run by TCRdb on the RACE reads, gives a single entry per CDR3 protein. The sample gives 65,000 to 95,000 distinct CDR3 sequences, 5% to 8.5% of which show up once; 1.3% is in the top ten. Sample: whole blood, taken in connection with sensitization to the hapten diphenylcyclopropenone (DPC). V is TRBV18 and J is TRBJ1-2; D call uncertain. The sequence was collected from a woman in her 30s with alopecia areata. Some clones in this sample may be carry-over from other donors' samples. For the CDR3, the DNA is TGTGCCAGCTCACCACCGCCAGTCAACTATGGCCACACCTTC. Its protein is CASSPPPVNYGHTF.